This is a list of T cell receptor beta chains from one sample in a study of technical replicates of blood from several donors. The data were produced by immunoSEQ multiplex PCR, yet TCRdb's version contains in-frame clones alone and is incomplete. This table has around 100,000 clones, 96% appearing once. The material sequenced was T cells isolated from PBMCs. The receptors were gathered from a human donor in good health. The CDR3 runs from the conserved cysteine through the conserved F or W. The D gene is left open where the match is weak. A row's size may be missing; if present it is once, few, many or a size class.

V,J,size,D,CDR3,DNA
TRBV6-1,TRBJ2-7,.,.,CASTPGPSYEQYF,TGTGCCAGCACCCCTGGGCCCTCCTACGAGCAGTACTTC
TRBV12-5,TRBJ1-2,.,TRBD1,CASGPGGTGGSGYTF,TGTGCTAGTGGGCCCGGAGGGACAGGGGGCTCTGGCTACACCTTC
TRBV10-2,TRBJ2-1,.,TRBD2,CASSDPSGSSYNEQFF,TGCGCCAGCAGTGATCCTAGCGGGAGCTCCTACAATGAGCAGTTCTTC
TRBV29-1,TRBJ2-7,.,TRBD2,CSALSSGGESAYEQYF,TGCAGCGCCCTCTCTAGCGGGGGGGAGTCGGCCTACGAGCAGTACTTC
TRBV5-4,TRBJ1-2,.,.,CASSLGALPGQSFYGYTF,TGTGCCAGCAGCTTGGGGGCCCTACCAGGACAGTCCTTCTATGGCTACACCTTC
TRBV4-1,TRBJ2-1,.,TRBD1,CASSQASGGNINEQFF,TGCGCCAGCAGCCAAGCATCAGGGGGCAATATCAATGAGCAGTTCTTC
TRBV6-6,TRBJ2-1,.,TRBD2,CASRRGTSGITEQFF,TGTGCCAGCAGGCGCGGGACTAGCGGGATCACGGAGCAGTTCTTC
TRBV6-1,TRBJ2-2,.,TRBD1,CASGRGTGIGGELFF,TGTGCCAGCGGGAGGGGGACAGGGATAGGCGGGGAGCTGTTTTTT
TRBV5-6,TRBJ1-2,.,.,CASSLMGGGYTF,TGTGCCAGCAGCTTGATGGGGGGTGGCTACACCTTC
TRBV5-5,TRBJ2-7,.,.,CASSLVYRTQNEQYF,TGTGCCAGCAGCTTGGTTTACAGAACTCAGAACGAGCAGTACTTC
TRBV4-1,TRBJ2-5,once,.,CASSQDPLSIIETQYF,TGCGCCAGCAGCCAAGATCCCCTCTCTATCATAGAGACCCAGTACTTC
TRBV4-1,TRBJ2-7,.,TRBD2,CASSLGLAGARYEQYF,TGCGCCAGCAGCCTGGGACTAGCGGGGGCCCGCTACGAGCAGTACTTC
TRBV6-6,TRBJ1-2,.,TRBD1,CASSFTGAVKTF,TGTGCCAGCAGTTTCACAGGGGCCGTTAAGACCTTC
TRBV6-1,TRBJ2-3,.,TRBD2,CASSERYLAGAPRGTDTQYF,TGTGCCAGCAGTGAAAGATACCTAGCGGGAGCCCCACGAGGCACAGATACGCAGTATTTT
TRBV5-6,TRBJ2-3,.,.,CASSLSTRLEYF,TGTGCCAGCAGCTTGTCGACTAGATTGGAGTATTTT
TRBV5-1,TRBJ2-5,.,TRBD2,CASSLSLAGEKETQYF,TGCGCCAGCAGCTTGAGTCTAGCGGGAGAAAAAGAGACCCAGTACTTC
TRBV7-9,TRBJ1-1,.,.,CASSLVGVAGTEAFF,TGTGCCAGCAGCTTAGTAGGGGTAGCCGGCACTGAAGCTTTCTTT
TRBV29-1,TRBJ1-1,few,TRBD1,CSVVQGQFMNTEAFF,TGCAGCGTTGTCCAGGGACAGTTCATGAACACTGAAGCTTTCTTT
TRBV5-5,TRBJ1-3,.,.,CASSPMVLYSGNTIYF,TGTGCCAGCAGCCCAATGGTCCTCTACTCTGGAAACACCATATATTTT
TRBV29-1,TRBJ2-7,.,TRBD2,CSARGGLAGGPSGEQYF,TGCAGCGCTCGGGGGGGACTAGCGGGAGGGCCCTCGGGTGAGCAGTACTTC
TRBV2,TRBJ2-7,.,.,CASRVPSDTRRPYEQYF,TGTGCCAGCAGAGTCCCATCGGATACTAGGCGGCCATACGAGCAGTACTTC
TRBV6-1,TRBJ1-1,.,TRBD1,CASSRTGPRLAEAFF,TGTGCCAGCAGCCGGACAGGTCCTCGCCTTGCTGAGGCTTTCTTT
TRBV29-1,TRBJ2-7,.,.,CSPPLSPEQYF,TGCAGCCCCCCTCTGAGCCCCGAGCAGTACTTC
TRBV15,TRBJ1-2,.,TRBD1,CATSEGGTGRTGGGYTF,TGTGCCACCAGCGAGGGGGGGACAGGCCGCACCGGGGGAGGCTACACCTTC
TRBV5-1,TRBJ2-1,.,.,CASSSRTDFNEQFF,TGCGCCAGCAGCTCGAGGACAGACTTCAATGAGCAGTTCTTC
TRBV20-1,TRBJ2-7,.,TRBD2,CSTWEGYEQYF,TGCAGTACTTGGGAGGGCTACGAGCAGTACTTC
TRBV7-2,TRBJ2-3,.,TRBD2,CASSLGSSGGLNTDTQYF,TGTGCCAGCAGCTTAGGATCTAGCGGGGGGTTAAACACAGATACGCAGTATTTT
TRBV5-4,TRBJ2-1,.,TRBD1,CASSFGTGVGNEQFF,TGTGCCAGCAGCTTCGGGACAGGGGTTGGCAATGAGCAGTTCTTC
TRBV5-1,TRBJ1-2,.,.,CASSLSHGNYGYTF,TGCGCCAGCAGCTTGTCCCACGGGAACTATGGCTACACCTTC
TRBV7-6,TRBJ2-1,.,TRBD1,CASSRRDRGHYNEQFF,TGTGCCAGCAGCCGCCGGGACAGGGGGCACTACAATGAGCAGTTCTTC
TRBV27,TRBJ1-4,.,.,CASSLRENEKLFF,TGTGCCAGCAGTTTGAGGGAAAATGAAAAACTGTTTTTT
TRBV7-3,TRBJ2-1,.,.,CASSLSKSNEQFF,TGTGCCAGCAGCTTATCTAAGAGTAATGAGCAGTTCTTC
TRBV7-9,TRBJ1-1,.,TRBD1,CASSPTRGQGALPPEAFF,TGTGCCAGCAGCCCCACTAGGGGACAGGGGGCTCTCCCGCCTGAAGCTTTCTTT
TRBV6-6,TRBJ1-2,.,TRBD1,CASRSRSGQSYGYTF,TGTGCCAGCAGATCCCGTTCGGGACAGAGCTATGGCTACACCTTC
TRBV4-1,TRBJ2-3,.,TRBD2,CASSQVVSGTSSIGRQYF,TGCGCCAGCAGCCAAGTAGTCTCCGGGACTAGCTCAATAGGAAGGCAGTATTTT
TRBV29-1,TRBJ2-1,.,TRBD1,CSVRTGYNEQFF,TGCAGCGTCCGGACAGGGTACAATGAGCAGTTCTTC
TRBV28,TRBJ2-1,.,TRBD2,CASSRLAGTYNEQFF,TGTGCCAGCAGCAGACTAGCGGGGACCTACAATGAGCAGTTCTTC
TRBV5-1,TRBJ2-2,.,TRBD1,CASSFGQGSAGELFF,TGCGCCAGCAGCTTTGGACAGGGGTCCGCCGGGGAGCTGTTTTTT
TRBV5-4,TRBJ2-1,.,TRBD2,CASSLYGLAVNEQFF,TGTGCCAGCAGCTTGTACGGTCTAGCGGTCAATGAGCAGTTCTTC
TRBV7-9,TRBJ2-3,.,.,CASSPISATSTDTQYF,TGTGCCAGCAGCCCAATATCGGCGACTAGCACAGATACGCAGTATTTT
TRBV21-1,TRBJ2-7,.,.,CARTGLVRLSEQYF,TGTGCCAGGACGGGACTAGTTCGCCTCTCCGAGCAGTACTTC
TRBV6-4,TRBJ2-1,.,TRBD2,CASSVRSYGGGTSFNEQFF,TGTGCCAGCAGCGTCAGATCCTACGGGGGGGGGACTTCGTTCAATGAGCAGTTCTTC
TRBV29-1,TRBJ2-3,.,.,CSGDQGDTQYF,TGCAGCGGGGATCAGGGGGATACGCAGTATTTT
TRBV25-1,TRBJ2-2,once,.,CASDSNTGELFF,TGTGCCAGCGACTCGAACACCGGGGAGCTGTTTTTT
TRBV27,TRBJ2-2,.,.,CASRPVNTGELFF,TGTGCCAGCAGACCAGTAAACACCGGGGAGCTGTTTTTT